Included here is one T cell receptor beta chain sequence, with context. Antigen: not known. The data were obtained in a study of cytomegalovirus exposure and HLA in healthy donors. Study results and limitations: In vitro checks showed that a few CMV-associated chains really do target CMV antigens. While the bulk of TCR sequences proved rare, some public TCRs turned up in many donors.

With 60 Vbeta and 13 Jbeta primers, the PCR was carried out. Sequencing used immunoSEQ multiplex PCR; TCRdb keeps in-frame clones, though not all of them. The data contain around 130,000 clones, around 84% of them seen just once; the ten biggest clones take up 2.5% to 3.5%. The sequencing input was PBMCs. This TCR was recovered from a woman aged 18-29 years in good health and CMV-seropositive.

The CDR3 protein is CASSLGTKSSYNEQFF. CDR3 bases: TGTGCCAGCAGTCTCGGGACAAAGAGCTCCTACAATGAGCAGTTCTTC. The gene calls are TRBV28 and TRBJ2-1; perhaps TRBD1 as D (6 bases). This CDR3 is built from 16 residues. The ends were cut back, 5 bases at V and 0 bases at J, with 14 bases in the middle. Germline loops: CDR1 MDHEN, CDR2 SYDVKM.